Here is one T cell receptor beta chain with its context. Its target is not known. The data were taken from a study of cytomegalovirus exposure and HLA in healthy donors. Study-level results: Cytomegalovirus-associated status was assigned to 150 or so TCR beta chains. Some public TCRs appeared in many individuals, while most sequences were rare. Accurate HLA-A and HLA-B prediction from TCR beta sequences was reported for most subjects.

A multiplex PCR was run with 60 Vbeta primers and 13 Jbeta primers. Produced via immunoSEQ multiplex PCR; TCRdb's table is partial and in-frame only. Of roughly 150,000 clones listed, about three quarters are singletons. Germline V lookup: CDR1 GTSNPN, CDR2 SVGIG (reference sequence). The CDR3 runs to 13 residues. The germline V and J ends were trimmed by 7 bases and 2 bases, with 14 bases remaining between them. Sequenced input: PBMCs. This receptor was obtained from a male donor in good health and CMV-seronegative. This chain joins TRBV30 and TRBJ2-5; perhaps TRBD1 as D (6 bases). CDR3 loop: CASAGQLQETQYF. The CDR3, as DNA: TGTGCCTCTGCCGGACAGTTACAAGAGACCCAGTACTTC.